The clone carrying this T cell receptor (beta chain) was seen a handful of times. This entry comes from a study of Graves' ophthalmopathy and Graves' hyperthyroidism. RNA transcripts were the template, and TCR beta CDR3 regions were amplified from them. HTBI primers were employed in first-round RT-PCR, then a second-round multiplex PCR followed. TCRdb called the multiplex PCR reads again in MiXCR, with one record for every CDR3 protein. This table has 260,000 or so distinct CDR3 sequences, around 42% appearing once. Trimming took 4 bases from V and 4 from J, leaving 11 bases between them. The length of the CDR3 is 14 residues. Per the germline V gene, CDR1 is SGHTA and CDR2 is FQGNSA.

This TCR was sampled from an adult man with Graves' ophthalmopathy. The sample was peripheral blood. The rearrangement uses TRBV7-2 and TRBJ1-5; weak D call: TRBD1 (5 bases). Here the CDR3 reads CASSYLRGNQPQHF. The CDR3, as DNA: TGTGCCAGCAGCTACCTACGGGGGAATCAGCCCCAGCATTTT.